This TCR beta chain is from a study of OX40 agonist ivuxolimab in advanced cancers. Across the study: Hepatocellular carcinoma, melanoma, renal cell or head and neck cancer was diagnosed in the dose-escalation patients. Partial responses were achieved by three patients, one with hepatocellular carcinoma and two with cutaneous melanoma. Study conclusions and caveats: At doses 0.1 to 3.0 mg/kg, CD4+ and CD8+ clones expanded. CD8+ T cells were the subset that, on average, had more expanded clones than CD4+.

The assay was immunoSEQ multiplex PCR, and TCRdb's table has in-frame clones only and misses some. There are about 82,000 clones in the sample; 85% to 90% occur only once, and around 1.8% lies in the top ten. For this clone: Its specificity is unknown.

The source material was CD4+ or CD8+ T cells sorted from blood, sampled in a trial of the OX40 agonist ivuxolimab. This receptor was obtained from an adult with an advanced solid tumor such as melanoma, head and neck, liver or kidney cancer.

The CDR3 DNA is TGTGCCAGCAGCGAGGTTAACTCTGGAAACACCATATATTTT. This sequence encodes CASSEVNSGNTIYF. This chain uses TRBV6-5 with TRBJ1-3; no firm D call. The V and J ends lost 6 bases and 0 bases respectively, with 9 bases between them. CDR3 size: 14 residues. The germline V gene has CDR1 MNHEY and CDR2 SVGAGI.